This T cell receptor beta chain is drawn from a study of T cells in Graves' hyperthyroidism and ophthalmopathy. CDR3 length: 16 residues. The V segment lost 3 bases and the J segment 4 bases; nucleotides outside the gene matches: 14. The V gene's germline CDR1 is SQVTM and CDR2 ANQGSEA. There were TCR beta CDR3 regions amplified from RNA transcripts. The HTBI primer set was used in a first-round RT-PCR of the TCR CDR3. TCRdb called the multiplex PCR reads again in MiXCR, with one record for every CDR3 protein. The table records about 270,000 distinct CDR3 sequences, roughly 20% of them present only once.

This rearrangement joins TRBV29-1 to TRBJ2-5; 7 nucleotides match TRBD2. Sequenced: blood. The clonotype was recovered from a young man with Graves' ophthalmopathy. Here the CDR3 DNA reads TGCAGCGTTGAGACGGGCGGGAGAGGGGTCGGAGAGACCCAGTACTTC. Amino acid sequence: CSVETGGRGVGETQYF.